This T cell receptor beta chain was recorded in a study of OX40 agonist ivuxolimab in advanced cancers. On the study more broadly: Allowance was made for prior anti-PD-1, anti-PD-L1 or anti-CTLA-4 therapy, and around 44% had some.

Assay: immunoSEQ multiplex PCR; the TCRdb copy retains only in-frame clones and omits some. The sample lists about 84,000 clones, roughly 89% occurring once. From germline, CDR1 is SGHNT and CDR2 YYREEE (reference sequence). J gave up 4 bases and V 0 bases, and 5 bases lay outside the gene matches. The CDR3 consists of 15 residues. The sequenced sample was CD4+ or CD8+ T cells sorted from blood, obtained in a trial of the OX40 agonist ivuxolimab. The chain is built from TRBV5-4 and TRBJ2-3; TRBD2 matches at 7 bases. This TCR derives from an adult with an advanced solid tumor such as melanoma, head and neck, liver or kidney cancer. In DNA form, the CDR3 reads TGTGCCAGCAGCTTGGGGACTAGGGGCGCAGATACGCAGTATTTT. It specifies CASSLGTRGADTQYF.